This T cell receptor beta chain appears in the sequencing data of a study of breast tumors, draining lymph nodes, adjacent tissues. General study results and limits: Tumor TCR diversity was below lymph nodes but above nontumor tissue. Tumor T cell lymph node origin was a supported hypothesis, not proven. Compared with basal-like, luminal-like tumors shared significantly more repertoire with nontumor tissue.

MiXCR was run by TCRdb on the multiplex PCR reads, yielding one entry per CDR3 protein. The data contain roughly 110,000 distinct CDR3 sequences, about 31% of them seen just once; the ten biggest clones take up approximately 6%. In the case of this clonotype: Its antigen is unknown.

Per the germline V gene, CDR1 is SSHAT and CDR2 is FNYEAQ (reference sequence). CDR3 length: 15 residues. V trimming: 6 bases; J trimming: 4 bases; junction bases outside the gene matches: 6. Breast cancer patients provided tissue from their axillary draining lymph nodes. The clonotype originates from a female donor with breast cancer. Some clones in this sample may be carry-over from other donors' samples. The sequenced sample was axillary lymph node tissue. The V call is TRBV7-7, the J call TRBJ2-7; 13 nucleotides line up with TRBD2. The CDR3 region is CASRAGLAGAYEQYF. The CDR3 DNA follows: TGTGCCAGCAGAGCCGGACTAGCGGGAGCGTACGAGCAGTACTTC.